A single sample is the source of the 20 T cell receptor beta chains below, sequenced in a study of blood T cells in healthy people across ages (dated by TCRdb to between 2014 and 2016). The library relied on 5' RACE. These reads were obtained on an Illumina HiSeq 2500. A second PCR of roughly 7 to 11 cycles was performed with a sample-barcoded 5' primer and a J-beta primer mix. The public sequencing data were trimmed at Q25 with fastp and processed into clonotypes with MiXCR by TCRdb, which kept only in-frame beta chains. When rows share a CDR3 protein, they turn into one entry using the most common DNA and genes. Across this sample there are some 890,000 distinct CDR3 sequences, with 25% to 30% seen only once. The ten biggest clones cover roughly a tenth of the sample. This sample was shared with a second study, whose subject was T cells of mothers and their children.

The sequencing sample was made of blood. The origin of the receptors is a woman aged 40 to 50 in good health.

Ten or more counts support this clonotype. The chain uses TRBV7-9 and TRBJ2-4; 8 positions match TRBD2. The CDR3 contains 19 residues. Trimming at V came to 5 bases and at J to 0 bases, leaving 15 bases not matched to a gene. Germline-derived CDR1 and CDR2 are SEHNR and FQNEAQ (reference sequence). CDR3 region: CASSPRLAGTPLAKNIQYF. CDR3 DNA: TGTGCCAGCAGCCCCCGGCTAGCGGGTACTCCCTTAGCCAAAAACATTCAGTACTTC.

J is TRBJ2-4 and V is TRBV7-9, with D unresolved. Near its end, the DNA agrees better with TRBJ2-7, so the J call may be wrong. Germline V gives CDR1 SEHNR, CDR2 FQNEAQ (reference sequence). The CDR3 sequence is 14 residues long. CDR3 residues: CASSADLTFHEQYF. CDR3 bases: TGTGCCAGCAGCGCGGACCTGACGTTCCACGAGCAGTACTTC.

This clonotype was observed at least ten times. The CDR3 sequence is CASSPGDGPPGAGELFF. The CDR3 coding sequence is TGCGCCAGCAGCCCGGGTGATGGCCCCCCGGGGGCCGGGGAGCTGTTTTTT. The chain uses TRBV5-1 and TRBJ2-2; possibly TRBD2 for D (6 bases). V gave up 4 bases and J gave up 6 bases, with 22 bases separating them. Germline CDR1 SGHRS, CDR2 YFSETQ. The CDR3 is 17 amino acids.

This clonotype was detected a few times. The rearrangement links TRBV5-6 to TRBJ1-2; 7 bases match TRBD1. This CDR3 contains 13 residues. Germline CDR1 is SGHDT and CDR2 is YYEEEE. Trimming cost V 9 bases and J 10 bases; bases outside gene matches: 15. The CDR3 sequence: CATWDRLSTDYTF. DNA of the CDR3: TGTGCCACCTGGGACAGACTCTCTACGGACTACACCTTC.

Only a few counts were recorded for this clonotype. The genes are TRBV4-1 and TRBJ1-5; D not certain. V dropped 4 bases and J dropped 2 bases, with 12 bases sitting between them. This CDR3 contains 15 residues. CDR1 is MGHRA, CDR2 YSYEKL, per germline. As DNA, the CDR3 is TGCGCCAGCAGCCTCTCGCCGATCGGCAATCAGCCCCAGCATTTT. Translated, it gives CASSLSPIGNQPQHF.

This clonotype appeared many times. V and J are TRBV29-1 and TRBJ2-7; a possible D gene is TRBD1 (5 bases). V lost 3 bases and J lost 2, with 11 bases in between. The germline CDR1 and CDR2 sequences are SQVTM and ANQGSEA. There are 13 residues in the CDR3. Here the CDR3 reads CSVETTATYEQYF. Written as DNA, the CDR3 is TGCAGCGTTGAGACGACAGCCACCTACGAGCAGTACTTC.

There are a few counts of this clonotype. V gene TRBV20-1 combines with J gene TRBJ1-2; D uncertain. This CDR3 comprises 15 residues. The V and J ends lost 0 bases and 2 bases respectively, with 13 bases between them. In germline, CDR1 is DFQATT, CDR2 SNEGSKA (reference sequence). CDR3 in amino acids: CSARDPGRPNYGYTF. CDR3 coding DNA: TGCAGTGCTAGAGATCCCGGCAGACCCAACTATGGCTACACCTTC.

Of note for this clonotype: One base away lies a much larger clone, so this may be a sequencing read error. CDR3 DNA sequence: TGCGCCAGCAGCTTGGGGGGGGGCCGATCTACCTACGAGCAGTACTTC. This translates into CASSLGGGRSTYEQYF. This chain connects TRBV5-1 to TRBJ2-7; D possibly corresponds to TRBD2 (7 bases). V gave up 0 bases and J gave up 2 bases, with 15 bases separating them. CDR1 and CDR2 (germline): SGHRS, YFSETQ. The CDR3 length is 16 residues.

This chain connects TRBV7-9 to TRBJ2-3; no reliable D call. CDR3 size: 15 residues. Germline V lookup: CDR1 SEHNR, CDR2 FQNEAQ (reference sequence). V was shortened by 3 bases and J by 3 bases, with 13 bases between the two germline ends. CDR3 in amino acids: CASSFVIGTTDTQYF. For the CDR3, the DNA is TGTGCCAGCAGCTTTGTAATCGGAACTACAGATACGCAGTATTTT.

On this clonotype: Being one base from a much bigger clone, this may be a read error. V is TRBV4-1 and J is TRBJ2-1; 7 bases align to TRBD2. V shed 1 base, J shed 11 bases, and the junction held 5 bases outside the gene matches. The length of the CDR3 is 13 residues. In germline, CDR1 is MGHRA, CDR2 YSYEKL. CDR3 DNA sequence: TGCGCCAGCAGCCAAGTGGGGGGGAATAAGCAGTTCTTC. Translated, it gives CASSQVGGNKQFF.

V usage is TRBV9 and J usage is TRBJ1-2; 10 bases align to TRBD1. Germline trimming cut 3 bases from V and 5 bases from J; bases unmatched to any gene: 10. The V gene's germline CDR1 is SGDLS and CDR2 YYNGEE. This CDR3 is 16 amino acids long. In DNA, the CDR3 is TGTGCCAGCAGCGCCGGTCTGACAGGGGGCGCATATGGCTACACCTTC. Translation gives CASSAGLTGGAYGYTF.

V usage is TRBV9 and J usage is TRBJ1-2; the D is unclear. V lost 5 bases and J lost 5, with 19 bases in between. This CDR3 spans 15 amino acids. Germline values: CDR1 SGDLS, CDR2 YYNGEE. CDR3 coding DNA: TGTGCCAGCAGTAAGACCGCGAATCCCGAGTATGGCTACACCTTC. It specifies CASSKTANPEYGYTF.

The genes are TRBV28 and TRBJ1-2, with D perhaps TRBD1 (6 bases). V lost 5 bases and J lost 6, with 16 bases in between. CDR1 and CDR2 from the germline V gene are MDHEN and SYDVKM. CDR3 length equals 14 residues. The CDR3 loop is CASSPGRGRNGYTF. DNA of the CDR3: TGTGCCAGCAGTCCAGGGAGGGGGAGGAATGGCTACACCTTC.

The rearrangement joins TRBV6-2 or TRBV6-3 to TRBJ1-2; D remains ambiguous. The germline V gene has CDR1 MNHEY and CDR2 SVGEGT. The CDR3 totals 14 residues. V was cut by 3 bases and J by 4 bases, with 12 bases left in between. In nucleotides, the CDR3 is TGTGCCAGCAGTTATGATGTGGATAGCTATGGCTACACCTTC. Amino acid sequence: CASSYDVDSYGYTF.

The chain has TRBV5-1 and TRBJ1-1; tentatively, D is TRBD1 (6 bases). V was shortened by 5 bases and J by 7 bases, with 18 bases between the two germline ends. This CDR3 has 14 amino acids. CDR1 is SGHRS, CDR2 YFSETQ, per germline. The CDR3 protein is CASSLGRDIGEAFF. The CDR3 region has the DNA TGCGCCAGCAGTCTCGGCCGGGACATCGGTGAAGCTTTCTTT.

In its sample, this clonotype was seen a few times. The chain links TRBV7-8 to TRBJ2-7; D may be TRBD1 (6 bases). This CDR3 region has 14 residues. Germline V CDR1 and CDR2: SGHVS, FQNEAQ. V lost 5 bases and J 2 bases, leaving 13 bases between the germline ends. DNA for the CDR3: TGTGCCAGCAGCCCGGACAGCAAGCCCTACGAGCAGTACTTC. This encodes CASSPDSKPYEQYF.

The V and J genes are TRBV10-3 and TRBJ2-5; D might be TRBD2 (5 bases). Near its end, the DNA agrees better with TRBJ2-7, so the J call may be wrong. The CDR3 has 14 residues. CDR1 and CDR2 (germline): ENHRY, SYGVKD. CDR3 region: CAISESRGRGEQYF. The CDR3 DNA is TGTGCCATCAGTGAGTCGAGAGGCCGGGGCGAGCAGTACTTC.

J is TRBJ1-1 and V is TRBV25-1; possible D gene TRBD1, 6 bases. Germline V gene sequence: CDR1 MGHDK, CDR2 SYGVNS. The V end was cut by 1 base, the J end by 0 bases, with 15 bases between. This CDR3 spans 17 amino acids. This CDR3 reads CASSESGTLTLNTEAFF. In DNA, the CDR3 is TGTGCCAGCAGTGAATCTGGGACACTGACTTTGAACACTGAAGCTTTCTTT.

There are many counts of this clonotype. V and J are TRBV6-4 and TRBJ2-3, with D perhaps matching TRBD1 (5 bases). The V and J ends lost 2 bases and 5 bases respectively, with 8 bases between them. Germline CDR1 reads MRHNA; CDR2 reads SNTAGT. The CDR3 has 13 residues. This CDR3 is CASSDERGDTQYF. CDR3 sequence (DNA): TGTGCCAGCAGTGACGAAAGGGGAGATACGCAGTATTTT.

V usage is TRBV6-1 and J usage is TRBJ2-4; no clear D. The CDR3 covers 12 residues. The germline V and J ends were trimmed by 2 bases and 5 bases, with 4 bases remaining between them. Germline-derived CDR1 and CDR2 are MNHNS and SASEGT. The CDR3 is CASSERENIQYF. The CDR3 DNA reads as TGTGCCAGCAGTGAAAGGGAAAACATTCAGTACTTC.